This T cell receptor (beta chain) appears in the sequencing data of a study of HIV-infected patients and healthy controls. No cell fractionation was done, so the repertoire covers all unsorted peripheral blood T cells. With respect to this clonotype: Its specificity is not known.

V lost 3 bases and J 6 bases, leaving 23 bases between the germline ends. This CDR3 is 17 amino acids long. CDR1 is DFQATT, CDR2 SNEGSKA, per germline (reference sequence). Around 450 ng RNA was reverse transcribed with alpha and beta constant-region primers. Using multiplexing indices, alpha and beta chain libraries were generated apart by chain-specific third strand synthesis. A 12-nucleotide barcode per molecule came from two concatenated random hexamers added pre-amplification. TCRdb called the 5' RACE reads again in MiXCR, with one record for every CDR3 protein. The sample comprises some 9,600 distinct CDR3 sequences, over 9.5% of which are singletons, and about a sixth rests with the top ten. Broader study findings: Mean usage of eight alpha and eight beta V genes differed significantly in HIV-infected patients versus controls. Study cohorts differed slightly in age and sex, but this did not explain diversity differences.

This specimen was blood, taken before antiretroviral therapy. V is TRBV20-1 and J is TRBJ1-4; no clear D gene. This receptor was taken from an adult with HIV infection. CDR3 DNA sequence: TGCAGTGCTAGCATTCATTTTGACGGGAGAGTCGATGAAAAACTGTTTTTT. It is translated as CSASIHFDGRVDEKLFF.